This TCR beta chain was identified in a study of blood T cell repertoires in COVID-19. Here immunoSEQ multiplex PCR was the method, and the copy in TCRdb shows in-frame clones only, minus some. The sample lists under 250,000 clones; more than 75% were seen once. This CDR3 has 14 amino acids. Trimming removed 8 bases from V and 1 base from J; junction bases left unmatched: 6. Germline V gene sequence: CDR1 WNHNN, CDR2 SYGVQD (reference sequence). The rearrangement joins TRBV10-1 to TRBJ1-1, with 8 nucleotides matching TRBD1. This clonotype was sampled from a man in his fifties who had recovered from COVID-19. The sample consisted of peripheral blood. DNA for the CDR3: TGCGCCAGCTCCTCCGGGACAGGGAACACTGAAGCTTTCTTT. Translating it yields CASSSGTGNTEAFF.